One and the same sample provided the 20 T cell receptor beta chains below, sequenced in a study of immune characterization of retroperitoneal liposarcoma. In TCRdb, the PCR reads were re-called with MiXCR into one record per CDR3 protein. The sample carries approximately 9,800 distinct CDR3 sequences, about 30% recorded once. Sequencing input: tumor tissue. All receptors derive from a female donor with retroperitoneal liposarcoma.

The chain is built from TRBV5-4 and TRBJ2-1; D is unclear. CDR3 length: 12 residues. V shed 4 bases and J shed 7 bases, with 9 bases lying between them. The germline V gene has CDR1 SGHNT and CDR2 YYREEE (reference sequence). The CDR3 sequence: CASSPTKNEQFF. The CDR3 DNA sequence: TGTGCCAGCAGCCCGACCAAGAATGAGCAGTTCTTC.

This clonotype was observed at least ten times. V gene TRBV12-3 or TRBV12-4 combines with J gene TRBJ2-1; 7 bases map to TRBD2. Judging by the DNA end, TRBJ2-7 fits better; the J call may be wrong. The CDR3 contains 15 residues. In DNA form, the CDR3 reads TGTGCCAGCAGAGCGGGACTACAAATCTACAATGAGCAGTACTTC. Translating it yields CASRAGLQIYNEQYF.

The rearrangement links TRBV4-3 to TRBJ2-4; D might be TRBD1 or TRBD2, each matching 6 bases. The DNA matches TRBJ2-7 better at its end, which makes the J call doubtful. The CDR3 runs to 14 residues. Germline values: CDR1 LGHNA, CDR2 YSLEER. The DNA for the CDR3 is TGCGCCAGCAACCTAGGGGGGTTGGGGGACGAGCAGTACTTC. This gives the protein CASNLGGLGDEQYF.

The J gene is TRBJ2-5, the V gene TRBV11-2; no firm D call. The J call may be mistaken, given a closer DNA end match to TRBJ2-7. Germline assignment: CDR1 SGHAT and CDR2 FQNNGV. This CDR3 spans 13 amino acids. DNA of the CDR3: TGTGCCAGCAGCTTAGAGATGGCCAACGAGCAGTACTTC. Protein: CASSLEMANEQYF.

This clonotype appeared a few times. V is TRBV11-3 and J is TRBJ1-1; D is undetermined. The CDR3 is 13 amino acids. Trimming left V 4 bases short and J 0 bases short, with 6 bases between. Per germline, CDR1 SGHNT and CDR2 YENEEA. CDR3 DNA sequence: TGTGCCAGCAGCTCTAACTTGAACACTGAAGCTTTCTTT. It specifies CASSSNLNTEAFF.

The gene calls are TRBV11-2 and TRBJ2-5; 8 nucleotides align to TRBD2. V was pared by 5 bases and J by 11 bases, with 13 bases of the junction left unmatched. CDR1 is SGHAT and CDR2 is FQNNGV in the germline V gene. The CDR3 is made up of 14 amino acids. CDR3 sequence (DNA): TGTGCCAGCAGCGTCCGGGTCCGGGGGGGAGAGCAGTACTTC. Protein: CASSVRVRGGEQYF.

This clonotype is categorized as large. The chain joins TRBV7-8 to TRBJ2-5; TRBD2 matches 8 bases. V shed 2 bases and J 10 bases; nucleotides not matched to a gene: 12. Germline V CDR1 and CDR2: SGHVS, FQNEAQ. The CDR3 spans 15 residues. The CDR3 reads CASSLSVETGGVQYF. Written as DNA, the CDR3 is TGTGCCAGCAGCTTAAGCGTGGAAACGGGGGGGGTCCAGTACTTC.

The chain carries TRBV7-2 and TRBJ2-1; D gene ambiguous. Trimming stripped 2 bases from V and 0 bases from J, with 11 bases between. CDR3 size: 16 residues. Germline CDR1 is SGHTA and CDR2 is FQGNSA. The CDR3 DNA follows: TGTGCCAGCAGCTTAATGCGCGACATCTCCTACAATGAGCAGTTCTTC. Translating it yields CASSLMRDISYNEQFF.

V gene TRBV27 combines with J gene TRBJ2-1; D is tentatively TRBD1 or TRBD2 (6 bases each). Deletions cut 0 bases from V and 4 bases from J, with 10 bases between. The germline gives CDR1 MNHEY, CDR2 SMNVEV (reference sequence). The CDR3 contains 15 residues. The CDR3 coding sequence is TGTGCCAGCAGTTTATCGCGGGACACTTACAATGAGCAGTTCTTC. Its protein product is CASSLSRDTYNEQFF.

V and J are TRBV6-6 and TRBJ1-1, with D maybe TRBD1 (5 bases). Trimming took off 6 bases at V and 4 bases at J, with 12 bases between the two ends. CDR3 length: 13 amino acids. Per germline, CDR1 MNHNY and CDR2 SVGAGI (reference sequence). CDR3 nucleotides: TGTGCCAGCAGGTCGCAGGGCGGCACTGAAGCTTTCTTT. Its translation is CASRSQGGTEAFF.

This clonotype was detected many times. V is TRBV7-9 and J is TRBJ2-3; possibly TRBD1 for D (5 bases). Trimming took off 5 bases at V and 4 bases at J, with 19 bases between the two ends. This CDR3 is 16 amino acids long. Germline CDR1 SEHNR, CDR2 FQNEAQ (reference sequence). Here the CDR3 DNA reads TGTGCCAGCAGCAGTACCAGGGCTCCCCGGGCAGATACGCAGTATTTT. Its translation is CASSSTRAPRADTQYF.

By sample fraction, this clonotype is medium-sized. V gene TRBV7-2 combines with J gene TRBJ2-1, with D maybe TRBD2 (6 bases). The V gene's germline CDR1 is SGHTA and CDR2 FQGNSA. V was clipped by 5 bases and J by 10 bases, with 21 bases between them. This CDR3 region has 15 residues. The CDR3 DNA reads as TGTGCCAGCAGCCCCCGCGGGAAGGGCGCCGACGAGCAGTTCTTC. Its protein product is CASSPRGKGADEQFF.

The V call is TRBV7-3, the J call TRBJ2-1; no firm D call. The V and J ends lost 0 bases and 13 bases respectively, with 19 bases between them. The CDR3 is 15 amino acids. The germline V gene encodes CDR1 SGHTA and CDR2 FQGTGA. The CDR3 sequence: CASSLTAEPQETQFF. The CDR3 bases are TGTGCCAGCAGCTTAACGGCAGAGCCCCAAGAGACCCAGTTCTTC.

This clonotype came up many times. This rearrangement joins TRBV6-1 to TRBJ2-5; D unclear. Germline lookup yields CDR1 MNHNS and CDR2 SASEGT. V lost 6 bases, J lost 2 bases, and 7 bases lay in between. CDR3 length: 12 residues. In nucleotides, the CDR3 is TGTGCCAGCAGGTCCAGTCAAGAGACCCAGTACTTC. This encodes CASRSSQETQYF.

This clonotype was seen only a few times. CDR3 sequence reads: CASSYGRYNEQYF. In DNA form, the CDR3 reads TGTGCCAGCAGTTACGGCCGCTACAATGAGCAGTACTTC. The rearrangement uses TRBV6-5 and TRBJ2-5, with D hard to call. CDR1 is MNHEY and CDR2 is SVGAGI in the germline V gene. V lost 2 bases and J lost 11, with 15 bases in between. The CDR3 has 13 amino acids.

This clonotype appeared a single time. The V gene is TRBV5-5, the J gene TRBJ2-3, with D perhaps matching TRBD2 (5 bases). The J call is in doubt because the DNA end fits TRBJ2-7 better. CDR1 and CDR2 (germline): SGHKS, YYEKEE (reference sequence). This CDR3 has 15 amino acids. The CDR3 reads CASSFNSDGNHEQYF. The CDR3 region has the DNA TGTGCCAGCAGCTTTAATAGCGACGGAAACCACGAGCAGTACTTC.

By proportion, this clonotype is medium-sized. This chain joins TRBV27 and TRBJ1-6; D gene unclear. The CDR3 runs 14 residues. With 0 bases removed from V and 4 bases from J, the gap between germline ends came to 4 bases. CDR1 is MNHEY, CDR2 SMNVEV, per germline (reference sequence). CDR3 in DNA: TGTGCCAGCAGTTTATCGCTGTATAATTCACCCCTCCACTTT. Translation: CASSLSLYNSPLHF.

Relative to its sample, this clonotype is medium-sized. V gene TRBV7-2 combines with J gene TRBJ2-1, with 9 bases fitting TRBD2. CDR3 size: 18 residues. In germline, CDR1 is SGHTA, CDR2 FQGNSA. The V gene end was trimmed by 5 bases and the J gene end by 13 bases; junction bases not matched to a gene: 24. The CDR3 DNA reads as TGTGCCAGCAGCCCACGCCCCTCGCTAGCGGGGATGCAAGAGACCCAGTTCTTC. This translates into CASSPRPSLAGMQETQFF. The full variable domain, with the rest looked up from reference TRBV7-2 and TRBJ2-1, is GAGVSQSPSNKVTEKGKDVELRCDPISGHTALYWYRQSLGQGLEFLIYFQGNSAPDKSGLPSDRFSAERTGGSVSTLTIQRTQQEDSAVYLCASSPRPSLAGMQETQFFGPGTRLTVL.

The CDR3 reads CASSYSPGAATQFF. The CDR3 region has the DNA TGTGCCAGCAGTTACTCGCCAGGTGCCGCGACCCAGTTCTTC. The rearrangement joins TRBV6-6 to TRBJ2-1, with D uncertain. The CDR3 covers 14 residues. V gave up 0 bases and J gave up 13 bases, with 16 bases separating them. Germline assignment: CDR1 MNHNY and CDR2 SVGAGI (reference sequence).

Judged by abundance, this clonotype is medium-sized. The chain links TRBV11-2 to TRBJ2-3; 8 bases align to TRBD2. This CDR3 has 17 amino acids. The V gene's germline CDR1 is SGHAT and CDR2 FQNNGV. Trimming at V came to 0 bases and at J to 5 bases, leaving 10 bases not matched to a gene. DNA of the CDR3: TGTGCCAGCAGCTTAGAGGTCGGGCGGGGGGCCAAAGATACGCAGTATTTT. Translated, it gives CASSLEVGRGAKDTQYF.